The rows below give T cell receptor beta chains drawn from one sample of a study of shared clonotypes between healthy human individuals. Sequenced by immunoSEQ multiplex PCR; TCRdb stores in-frame clones only, minus some. The table shows over a million clones, with around 97% occurring only once. The sample was naive CD4+ T cells sorted from blood. These TCRs come from a young man in good health. Each CDR3 is given with its conserved first and last residue. A D gene is named only where the DNA matches it firmly. Clone sizes are given selectively: once, few, many, or a class where the clone is expanded.

D	size	V	J	CDR3	DNA
-	-	TRBV19	TRBJ2-5	CASSITLSEPNPQYF	TGTGCCAGTAGTATCACACTCTCCGAGCCGAACCCCCAGTACTTC
TRBD1	-	TRBV28	TRBJ1-2	CASSAPGTGGVGGYTF	TGTGCCAGCAGTGCCCCCGGGACAGGGGGCGTGGGAGGCTACACCTTC
-	-	TRBV9	TRBJ1-1	CASSVGVHTNTEAFF	TGTGCCAGCAGCGTAGGGGTGCATACGAACACTGAAGCTTTCTTT
-	-	TRBV10-1	TRBJ2-2	CASTQGTGELFF	TGCGCCAGCACCCAAGGCACCGGGGAGCTGTTTTTT
-	-	TRBV28	TRBJ2-7	CASSLTVSYEQYF	TGTGCCAGCAGCCTGACAGTTTCCTACGAGCAGTACTTC
-	-	TRBV15	TRBJ1-2	CATSRVTANGYTF	TGTGCCACCAGCAGAGTAACAGCAAACGGCTACACCTTC
-	-	TRBV6-1	TRBJ1-5	CASSGRGAIHQHF	TGTGCCAGCAGTGGCCGTGGGGCGATCCACCAGCATTTT
-	-	TRBV4-3	TRBJ2-7	CASSQNTGTFSYEQYF	TGCGCCAGCAGCCAAAACACCGGGACATTCTCCTACGAGCAGTACTTC
-	-	TRBV5-5	TRBJ2-7	CASSVRQQSYEQYF	TGTGCCAGCAGCGTTAGACAGCAGAGCTACGAGCAGTACTTC
TRBD2	-	TRBV6-1	TRBJ2-2	CASKGLVTGELFF	TGTGCCAGCAAGGGACTAGTTACCGGGGAGCTGTTTTTT
TRBD1	-	TRBV7-9	TRBJ2-5	CASSLPDRGQETQYF	TGTGCCAGCAGCTTACCTGACAGGGGCCAAGAGACCCAGTACTTC
-	-	TRBV9	TRBJ2-1	CASSVGGRMNAGSYNEQFF	TGTGCCAGCAGCGTAGGGGGTAGAATGAATGCTGGCTCCTACAATGAGCAGTTCTTC
TRBD2	-	TRBV10-2	TRBJ2-5	CASRVWGLAGTQETQYF	TGCGCCAGCCGGGTTTGGGGACTAGCGGGGACCCAAGAGACCCAGTACTTC
TRBD2	-	TRBV27	TRBJ2-7	CASSSEGLAVSREQYF	TGTGCCAGCAGTTCCGAGGGACTAGCGGTCTCTCGCGAGCAGTACTTC
-	-	TRBV11-2	TRBJ2-1	CASSQGLARQQFF	TGTGCCAGCAGCCAAGGGCTAGCCCGGCAGCAGTTCTTC
TRBD1	-	TRBV18	TRBJ1-6	CASSPKGQGGVGNSPLHF	TGTGCCAGCTCACCAAAGGGACAGGGTGGCGTGGGGAATTCACCCCTCCACTTT
-	-	TRBV9	TRBJ2-1	CASSLNAARQEQFF	TGTGCCAGCAGCCTAAACGCAGCGAGACAGGAGCAGTTCTTC
-	-	TRBV14	TRBJ1-2	CASSQAGSYGYTF	TGTGCCAGCAGCCAGGCAGGCAGCTATGGCTACACCTTC
-	-	TRBV7-6	TRBJ2-3	CASSPLLWDTQYF	TGTGCCAGCAGCCCTCTTCTCTGGGATACGCAGTATTTT
TRBD2	-	TRBV28	TRBJ2-5	CASIKGRGRNFGTQYF	TGTGCCAGCATTAAAGGTCGCGGGAGGAATTTTGGGACCCAGTACTTC
TRBD2	-	TRBV2	TRBJ2-5	CASSEPGGPETQYF	TGTGCCAGCAGTGAACCGGGGGGGCCGGAGACCCAGTACTTC
-	-	TRBV19	TRBJ2-7	CASSITQGKGEQYF	TGTGCCAGTAGTATTACACAGGGTAAGGGCGAGCAGTACTTC
-	-	TRBV11-2	TRBJ2-5	CASSSGPIEGETQYF	TGTGCCAGCAGCTCGGGACCCATTGAGGGAGAGACCCAGTACTTC
TRBD1	-	TRBV2	TRBJ1-1	CASSGAGGNTEAFF	TGTGCCAGCAGTGGGGCAGGGGGGAACACTGAAGCTTTCTTT
-	-	TRBV2	TRBJ1-3	CASSYTQGDYGNTIYF	TGTGCCAGCAGCTACACACAGGGAGATTACGGAAACACCATATATTTT
-	once	TRBV19	TRBJ1-5	CASRGEAWPQHF	TGTGCCAGTAGGGGTGAAGCGTGGCCCCAGCATTTT
-	-	TRBV18	TRBJ1-1	CASSPAGENTEAFF	TGTGCCAGCTCACCAGCAGGAGAGAACACTGAAGCTTTCTTT
TRBD1	-	TRBV2	TRBJ1-5	CASSEARDRPNQPQHF	TGTGCCAGCAGTGAAGCGCGGGACAGGCCCAATCAGCCCCAGCATTTT
-	-	TRBV7-7	TRBJ2-2	CASSLVHGELFF	TGTGCTAGCAGCTTAGTCCACGGGGAGCTGTTTTTT
-	-	TRBV6-5	TRBJ2-7	CASSYSGGHSYEQYF	TGTGCCAGCAGTTACTCGGGGGGTCACTCCTACGAGCAGTACTTC
-	-	TRBV4-3	TRBJ1-1	CASSQDVVGNTEAFF	TGCGCCAGCAGCCAAGACGTTGTAGGGAACACTGAAGCTTTCTTT
TRBD1	-	TRBV19	TRBJ2-1	CASSPSGTASMKQFF	TGTGCCAGTAGTCCATCCGGGACAGCATCAATGAAGCAGTTCTTC
TRBD1	-	TRBV27	TRBJ2-2	CASSFGTGRTGELFF	TGTGCCAGCAGTTTTGGGACAGGGAGGACCGGGGAGCTGTTTTTT